These 7 T cell receptor beta chains came from one sample sequenced in a study of shared clonotypes between healthy human individuals. Positive CCR7 selection of CD45RO-negative cells yielded the naive CD8 cells, and terminally differentiated effector memory CD45RA+ cells were excluded. TCRdb keeps only in-frame clones here, not all; method: immunoSEQ multiplex PCR. Here the sample spans a few million clones, roughly 93% being singletons. Sample: naive CD8+ T cells from PBMCs. These receptors were collected from a man aged 18-30 years in good health. Some clones in this sample may be carry-over from other donors' samples.

This clone has just one count. The chain uses TRBV27 and TRBJ2-1; D is unresolved. The germline gives CDR1 MNHEY, CDR2 SMNVEV (reference sequence). V gave up 5 bases and J gave up 3 bases, with 8 bases separating them. The CDR3 has 13 residues. CDR3 sequence reads: CASSRSGYNEQFF. CDR3 DNA: TGTGCCAGCAGTAGGTCTGGCTACAATGAGCAGTTCTTC.

In its sample, this clone was seen once. The CDR3: CASSATGGGTVISGANVLTF. The DNA of the CDR3 is TGTGCCAGCAGCGCCACAGGGGGCGGGACAGTGATCTCTGGGGCCAACGTCCTGACTTTC. V is TRBV9 and J is TRBJ2-6, with 9 bases identical to TRBD1. Germline CDR1 reads SGDLS; CDR2 reads YYNGEE. This CDR3 is 20 amino acids long. V lost 3 bases, J lost 0 bases, and 13 bases stayed unmatched.

This sequence joins TRBV4-3 and TRBJ2-3, with TRBD1 matching over 10 bases. Germline CDR1 reads LGHNA; CDR2 reads YSLEER. With V trimmed by 0 bases and J by 6 bases, 9 bases remained unmatched. The CDR3 runs to 17 residues. CDR3 in amino acids: CASSQERTGGSPDTQYF. CDR3 DNA: TGCGCCAGCAGCCAAGAAAGGACAGGGGGTTCACCTGATACGCAGTATTTT.

This chain uses TRBV9 with TRBJ2-7, with 9 bases lining up with TRBD2. This CDR3 contains 16 residues. Per germline, CDR1 SGDLS and CDR2 YYNGEE. Germline trimming cut 0 bases from V and 0 bases from J; bases unmatched to any gene: 4. In DNA, the CDR3 is TGTGCCAGCAGCGTAGAGGTTAGCGGGAGCTCCTACGAGCAGTACTTC. Translation: CASSVEVSGSSYEQYF.

The CDR3, as DNA: TGCAGCGTCCGTCTAAACACCGGGGAGCTGTTTTTT. It specifies CSVRLNTGELFF. The gene calls are TRBV29-1 and TRBJ2-2; D is unresolved. V was shortened by 6 bases and J by 2 bases, with 7 bases between the two germline ends. Germline V gene data show CDR1 as SQVTM and CDR2 as ANQGSEA. CDR3 length: 12 amino acids.

Worth noting for this clone: The identical CDR3 is also encoded by other nucleotide sequences in the sample. The chain recombines TRBV27 with TRBJ1-1, with TRBD1 as a possible D gene (6 bases). V gave up 2 bases and J gave up 4 bases, with 14 bases separating them. This CDR3 is 15 amino acids long. CDR1 and CDR2 from the germline V gene are MNHEY and SMNVEV (reference sequence). The CDR3 DNA sequence: TGTGCCAGCAGTTTAAGTTGGGGGGCGATCACTGAAGCTTTCTTT. As protein: CASSLSWGAITEAFF.

With respect to this clone: The sample carries other DNA sequences with the same CDR3. J is TRBJ2-7 and V is TRBV6-5; 7 nucleotides align to TRBD1. The CDR3 contains 13 residues. The V gene's germline CDR1 is MNHEY and CDR2 SVGAGI. V lost 4 bases and J lost 5; bases outside the gene matches: 5. CDR3 sequence: CASSSGTGDEQYF. The CDR3 nucleotides read TGTGCCAGCAGTTCCGGTACAGGGGACGAGCAGTACTTC.